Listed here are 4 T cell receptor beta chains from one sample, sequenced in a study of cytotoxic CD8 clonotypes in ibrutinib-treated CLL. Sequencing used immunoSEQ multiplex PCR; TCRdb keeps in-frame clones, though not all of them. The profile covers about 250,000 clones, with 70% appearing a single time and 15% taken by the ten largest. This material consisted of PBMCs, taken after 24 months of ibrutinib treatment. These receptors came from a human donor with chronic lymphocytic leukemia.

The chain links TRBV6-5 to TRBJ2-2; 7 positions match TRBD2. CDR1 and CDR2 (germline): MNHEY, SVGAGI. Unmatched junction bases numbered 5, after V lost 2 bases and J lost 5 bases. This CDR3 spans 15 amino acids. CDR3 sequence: CASSYGDYITGELFF. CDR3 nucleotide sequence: TGTGCCAGCAGTTACGGGGACTACATAACCGGGGAGCTGTTTTTT.

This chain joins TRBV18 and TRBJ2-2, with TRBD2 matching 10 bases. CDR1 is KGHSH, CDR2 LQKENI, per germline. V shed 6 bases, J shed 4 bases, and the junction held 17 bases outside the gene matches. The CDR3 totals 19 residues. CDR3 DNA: TGTGCCAGCTCCCTGACCTTGGCTAGCGGGAGTACCGTCACCGGGGAGCTGTTTTTT. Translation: CASSLTLASGSTVTGELFF.

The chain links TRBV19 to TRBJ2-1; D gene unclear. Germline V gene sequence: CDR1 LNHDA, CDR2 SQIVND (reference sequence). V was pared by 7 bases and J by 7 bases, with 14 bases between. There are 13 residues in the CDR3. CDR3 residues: CASTPTTANEQFF. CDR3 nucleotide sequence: TGTGCCAGTACTCCGACAACAGCGAATGAGCAGTTCTTC.

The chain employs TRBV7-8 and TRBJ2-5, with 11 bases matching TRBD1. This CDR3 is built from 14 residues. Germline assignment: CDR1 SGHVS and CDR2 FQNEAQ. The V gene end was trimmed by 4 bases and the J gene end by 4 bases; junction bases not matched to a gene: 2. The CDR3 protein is CASSSGTGGETQYF. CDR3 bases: TGTGCCAGCAGCTCCGGGACAGGGGGAGAGACCCAGTACTTC.